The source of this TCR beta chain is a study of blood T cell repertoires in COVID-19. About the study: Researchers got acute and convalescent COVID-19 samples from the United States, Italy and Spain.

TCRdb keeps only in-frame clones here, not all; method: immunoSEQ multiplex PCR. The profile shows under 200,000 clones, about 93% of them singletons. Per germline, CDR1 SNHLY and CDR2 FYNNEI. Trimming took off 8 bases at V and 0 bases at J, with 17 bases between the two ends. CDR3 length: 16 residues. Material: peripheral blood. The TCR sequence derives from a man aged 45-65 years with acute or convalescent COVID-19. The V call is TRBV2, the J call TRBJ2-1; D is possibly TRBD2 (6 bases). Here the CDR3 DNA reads TGTGCCAGCGGAACGGGACTCCGCTTCTCCTACAATGAGCAGTTCTTC. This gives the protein CASGTGLRFSYNEQFF. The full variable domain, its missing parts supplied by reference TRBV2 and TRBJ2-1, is EPEVTQTPSHQVTQMGQEVILRCVPISNHLYFYWYRQILGQKVEFLVSFYNNEISEKSEIFDDQFSVERPDGSNFTLKIRSTKLEDSAMYFCASGTGLRFSYNEQFFGPGTRLTVL.